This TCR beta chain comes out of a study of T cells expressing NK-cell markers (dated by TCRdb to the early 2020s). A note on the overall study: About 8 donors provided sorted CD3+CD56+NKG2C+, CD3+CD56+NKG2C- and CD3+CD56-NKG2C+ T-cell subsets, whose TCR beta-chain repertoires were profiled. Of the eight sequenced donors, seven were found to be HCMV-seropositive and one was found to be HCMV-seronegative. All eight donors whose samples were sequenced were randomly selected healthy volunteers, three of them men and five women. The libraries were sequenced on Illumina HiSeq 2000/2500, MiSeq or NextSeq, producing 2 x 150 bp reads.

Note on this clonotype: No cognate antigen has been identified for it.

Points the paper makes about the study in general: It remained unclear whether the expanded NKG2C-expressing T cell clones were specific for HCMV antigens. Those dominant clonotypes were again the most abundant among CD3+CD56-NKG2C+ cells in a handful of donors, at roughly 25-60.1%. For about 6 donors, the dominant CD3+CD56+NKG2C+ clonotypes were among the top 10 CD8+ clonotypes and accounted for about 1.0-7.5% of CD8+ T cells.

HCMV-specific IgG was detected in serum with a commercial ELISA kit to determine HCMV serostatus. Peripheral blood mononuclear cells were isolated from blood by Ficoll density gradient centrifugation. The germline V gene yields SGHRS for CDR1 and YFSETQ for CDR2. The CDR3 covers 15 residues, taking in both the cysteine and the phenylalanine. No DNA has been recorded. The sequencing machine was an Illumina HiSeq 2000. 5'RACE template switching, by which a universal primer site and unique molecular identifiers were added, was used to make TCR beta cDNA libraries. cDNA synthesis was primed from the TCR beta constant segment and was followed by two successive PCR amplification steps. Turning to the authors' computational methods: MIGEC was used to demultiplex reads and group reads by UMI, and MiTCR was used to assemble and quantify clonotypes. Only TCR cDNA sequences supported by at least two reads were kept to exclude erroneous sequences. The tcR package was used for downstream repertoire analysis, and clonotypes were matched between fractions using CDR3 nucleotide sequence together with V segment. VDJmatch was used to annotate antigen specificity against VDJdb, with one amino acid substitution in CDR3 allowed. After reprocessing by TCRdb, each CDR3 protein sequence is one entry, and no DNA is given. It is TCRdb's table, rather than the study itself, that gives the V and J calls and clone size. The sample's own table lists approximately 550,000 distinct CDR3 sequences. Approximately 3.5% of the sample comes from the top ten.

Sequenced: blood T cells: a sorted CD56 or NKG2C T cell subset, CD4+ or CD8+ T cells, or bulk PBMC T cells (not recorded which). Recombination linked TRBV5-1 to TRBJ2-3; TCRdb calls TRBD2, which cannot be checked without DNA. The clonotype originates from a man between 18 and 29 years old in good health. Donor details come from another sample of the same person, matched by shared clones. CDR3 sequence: CASRDQRGSTDTQYF.